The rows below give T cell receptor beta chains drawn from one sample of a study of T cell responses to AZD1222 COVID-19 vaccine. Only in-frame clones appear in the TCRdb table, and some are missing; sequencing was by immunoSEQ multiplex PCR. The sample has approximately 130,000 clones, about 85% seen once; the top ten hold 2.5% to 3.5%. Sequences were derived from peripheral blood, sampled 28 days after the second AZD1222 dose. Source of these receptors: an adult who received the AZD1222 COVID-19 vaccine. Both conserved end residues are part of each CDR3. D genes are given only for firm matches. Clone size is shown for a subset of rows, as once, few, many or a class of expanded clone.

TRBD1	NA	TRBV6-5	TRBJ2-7	CASRPGTGVHEQYF	TGTGCCAGCAGACCCGGGACAGGGGTACACGAGCAGTACTTC
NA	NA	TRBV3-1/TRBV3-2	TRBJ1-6	CASSQGGAGNSPLHF	TGTGCCAGCAGCCAAGGGGGGGCAGGTAATTCACCCCTCCACTTT
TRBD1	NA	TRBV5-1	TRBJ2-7	CASSSHRGKDEQYF	TGCGCCAGCAGCTCCCACAGGGGGAAAGACGAGCAGTACTTC
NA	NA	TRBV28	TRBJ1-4	CASSLGGAQDEKLFF	TGTGCCAGCAGTTTAGGAGGGGCTCAGGACGAAAAACTGTTTTTT
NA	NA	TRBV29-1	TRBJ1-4	CAGQRNEKLFF	TGCGCAGGACAGCGCAATGAAAAACTGTTTTTT
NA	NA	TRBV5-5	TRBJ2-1	CASSRGTKNNEQFF	TGTGCCAGCAGCAGGGGGACAAAAAACAATGAGCAGTTCTTC
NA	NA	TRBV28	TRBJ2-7	CASSSTLSYEQYF	TGTGCCAGCAGTTCGACATTATCCTACGAGCAGTACTTC
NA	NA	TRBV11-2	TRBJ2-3	CASSSRKAFRTRGDTQYF	TGTGCCAGCAGCTCCCGAAAGGCTTTCAGAACCCGCGGAGATACGCAGTATTTT
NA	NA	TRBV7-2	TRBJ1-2	CASSSYTRDDYGYTF	TGTGCCAGCAGCTCTTACACTAGGGACGACTATGGCTACACCTTC
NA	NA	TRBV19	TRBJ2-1	CASWDGPTNEQFF	TGTGCCAGTTGGGACGGACCGACCAATGAGCAGTTCTTC
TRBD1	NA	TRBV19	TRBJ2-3	CASRSPGQGNADTQYF	TGTGCCAGTAGGAGCCCGGGACAGGGAAACGCAGATACGCAGTATTTT
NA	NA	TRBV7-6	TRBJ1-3	CASSLANRNTIYF	TGTGCCAGCAGCTTAGCGAACAGAAACACCATATATTTT
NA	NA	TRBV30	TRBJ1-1	CAWSADTNTEAFF	TGTGCCTGGAGTGCGGACACGAACACTGAAGCTTTCTTT
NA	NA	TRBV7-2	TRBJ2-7	CASSSLGRGLDEQYF	TGTGCCAGCAGCTCCCTGGGTCGGGGGCTAGACGAGCAGTACTTC
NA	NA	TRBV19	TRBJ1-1	CASSIVDSEAFF	TGTGCCAGTAGTATAGTCGACAGTGAAGCTTTCTTT
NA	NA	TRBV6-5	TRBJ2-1	CASSYRLDNEQFF	TGTGCCAGCAGTTACCGCCTCGACAATGAGCAGTTCTTC
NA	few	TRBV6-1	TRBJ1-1	CASSARPGPLNTEAFF	TGTGCCAGCAGTGCACGACCGGGACCCCTGAACACTGAAGCTTTCTTT
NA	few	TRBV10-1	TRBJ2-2	CASSELWSPNTGELFF	TGCGCCAGCAGTGAGCTCTGGAGTCCGAACACCGGGGAGCTGTTTTTT
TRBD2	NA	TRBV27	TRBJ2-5	CASSLSGGVQETQYF	TGTGCCAGCAGTTTGTCGGGGGGTGTTCAAGAGACCCAGTACTTC
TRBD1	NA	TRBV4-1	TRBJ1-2	CASSPPGQKYGYTF	TGCGCCAGCAGCCCCCCGGGACAGAAATATGGCTACACCTTC
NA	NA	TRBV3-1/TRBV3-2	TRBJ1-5	CASSQGPYSNQPQHF	TGTGCCAGCAGCCAAGGACCGTATAGCAATCAGCCCCAGCATTTT
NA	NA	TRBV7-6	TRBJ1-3	CASSLGPGLSSGNTIYF	TGTGCCAGCAGCTTAGGGCCGGGACTAAGCTCTGGAAACACCATATATTTT